This T cell receptor beta chain was captured by sequencing in a study of control samples from healthy donors and cancer patients. The assay was immunoSEQ multiplex PCR, and TCRdb's table has in-frame clones only and misses some. The table includes about 50,000 clones, 95% to 96% detected once. V shed 6 bases and J 9 bases; nucleotides not matched to a gene: 11. In germline, CDR1 is LNHDA, CDR2 SQIVND (reference sequence). The CDR3 is 14 residues long. This sequence was found in a woman in her 30s in good health. The gene calls are TRBV19 and TRBJ1-5; 7 nucleotides match TRBD1. The sample comprised blood. The CDR3 loop is CASRGDRVPWPQHF. CDR3 DNA: TGTGCCAGTAGGGGAGACAGGGTCCCATGGCCCCAGCATTTT.